The rows below give T cell receptor beta chains drawn from one sample of a study of cytomegalovirus exposure and HLA in healthy donors. Some clones are missing from TCRdb's copy, which holds only in-frame ones; the method was immunoSEQ multiplex PCR. Counted here are approximately 220,000 clones, 76% occurring once; the ten biggest clones make up 0.63%. Specimen: PBMCs. These TCRs come from a young man in good health and CMV-seronegative. Each CDR3 is given with its conserved first and last residue. A D gene is named only where the DNA matches it firmly. Some rows have no size entry. The others give once, few or many, or a class for an expanded clone.

j_call: TRBJ2-7
cdr3_length: 18
v_call: TRBV23-1
d_call: .
clone_size: .
cdr3_aa: CASSQETGNWLFSYEQYF
cdr3_nt: TGCGCCAGCAGTCAAGAGACAGGTAATTGGTTGTTTTCCTACGAGCAGTACTTC

j_call: TRBJ1-2
cdr3_length: 15
v_call: TRBV30
d_call: TRBD1
clone_size: .
cdr3_aa: CAWSVITGGFGGYTF
cdr3_nt: TGTGCCTGGAGTGTAATTACAGGGGGCTTCGGGGGCTACACCTTC

j_call: TRBJ2-2
cdr3_length: 17
v_call: TRBV5-6
d_call: TRBD2
clone_size: .
cdr3_aa: CASSWRVASGNTGELFF
cdr3_nt: TGTGCCAGCAGCTGGAGAGTGGCTAGCGGTAATACCGGGGAGCTGTTTTTT

j_call: TRBJ2-1
cdr3_length: 16
v_call: TRBV7-9
d_call: .
clone_size: .
cdr3_aa: CASSPPDWESYNEQFF
cdr3_nt: TGTGCCAGCAGCCCCCCGGACTGGGAGTCCTACAATGAGCAGTTCTTC

j_call: TRBJ1-5
cdr3_length: 13
v_call: TRBV10-3
d_call: .
clone_size: .
cdr3_aa: CAISESGVQPQHF
cdr3_nt: TGTGCCATCAGTGAGTCGGGAGTTCAGCCCCAGCATTTT

j_call: TRBJ1-1
cdr3_length: 12
v_call: TRBV5-1
d_call: .
clone_size: .
cdr3_aa: CASSLAGGEAFF
cdr3_nt: TGCGCCAGCAGCTTGGCGGGGGGTGAAGCTTTCTTT

j_call: TRBJ2-7
cdr3_length: 12
v_call: TRBV2
d_call: .
clone_size: few
cdr3_aa: CASRVDSYEQYF
cdr3_nt: TGTGCCAGCAGAGTTGACAGCTACGAGCAGTACTTC

j_call: TRBJ2-3
cdr3_length: 15
v_call: TRBV27
d_call: .
clone_size: few
cdr3_aa: CASSLNGRGTDTQYF
cdr3_nt: TGTGCCAGCAGTTTAAATGGGCGGGGCACAGATACGCAGTATTTT

j_call: TRBJ1-5
cdr3_length: 15
v_call: TRBV27
d_call: TRBD1
clone_size: .
cdr3_aa: CASSLGTGIDQPQHF
cdr3_nt: TGTGCCAGCAGCTTAGGGACAGGTATTGATCAGCCCCAGCATTTT

j_call: TRBJ1-1
cdr3_length: 14
v_call: TRBV13
d_call: .
clone_size: .
cdr3_aa: CASSLGHVSTEAFF
cdr3_nt: TGTGCCAGCAGCTTGGGGCACGTGAGCACTGAAGCTTTCTTT

j_call: TRBJ2-2
cdr3_length: 15
v_call: TRBV5-1
d_call: .
clone_size: .
cdr3_aa: CASSLWAENTGELFF
cdr3_nt: TGCGCCAGCAGCTTGTGGGCCGAGAACACCGGGGAGCTGTTTTTT

j_call: TRBJ2-4
cdr3_length: 14
v_call: TRBV7-9
d_call: .
clone_size: .
cdr3_aa: CASSLDRGGNIQYF
cdr3_nt: TGTGCCAGCAGCTTAGACAGGGGGGGTAACATTCAGTACTTC

j_call: TRBJ1-2
cdr3_length: 11
v_call: TRBV6-1
d_call: .
clone_size: few
cdr3_aa: CASSPLDGYTF
cdr3_nt: TGTGCCAGCAGCCCTCTTGATGGCTACACCTTC

j_call: TRBJ2-7
cdr3_length: 13
v_call: TRBV11-1
d_call: .
clone_size: few
cdr3_aa: CASSQGQNYEQYF
cdr3_nt: TGTGCCAGCAGCCAAGGACAGAATTACGAGCAGTACTTC

j_call: TRBJ2-3
cdr3_length: 15
v_call: TRBV18
d_call: .
clone_size: .
cdr3_aa: CASSPGVADTDTQYF
cdr3_nt: TGTGCCAGCTCACCCGGGGTAGCGGACACAGATACGCAGTATTTT

j_call: TRBJ2-7
cdr3_length: 13
v_call: TRBV29-1
d_call: TRBD2
clone_size: few
cdr3_aa: CSAGGAGDYEQYF
cdr3_nt: TGCAGCGCCGGGGGAGCGGGAGATTACGAGCAGTACTTC

j_call: TRBJ2-2
cdr3_length: 14
v_call: TRBV5-1
d_call: .
clone_size: .
cdr3_aa: CASSVGNPIGELFF
cdr3_nt: TGCGCCAGCAGCGTCGGGAACCCCATCGGGGAGCTGTTTTTT

j_call: TRBJ2-7
cdr3_length: 17
v_call: TRBV28
d_call: TRBD1
clone_size: few
cdr3_aa: CASSGGAPGQGPYEQYF
cdr3_nt: TGTGCCAGCAGTGGGGGGGCACCGGGACAGGGACCCTACGAGCAGTACTTC

j_call: TRBJ1-2
cdr3_length: 13
v_call: TRBV15
d_call: TRBD1
clone_size: .
cdr3_aa: CATSSQGAGGYTF
cdr3_nt: TGTGCCACCAGCTCACAGGGGGCTGGTGGCTACACCTTC

j_call: TRBJ1-2
cdr3_length: 15
v_call: TRBV6-6
d_call: .
clone_size: .
cdr3_aa: CASSYSMGRTYGYTF
cdr3_nt: TGTGCCAGCAGTTACTCGATGGGCCGTACCTATGGCTACACCTTC

j_call: TRBJ1-2
cdr3_length: 14
v_call: TRBV30
d_call: TRBD1
clone_size: once
cdr3_aa: CAWRVRGPNYGYTF
cdr3_nt: TGTGCCTGGAGGGTCAGGGGGCCTAACTATGGCTACACCTTC

j_call: TRBJ1-5
cdr3_length: 14
v_call: TRBV27
d_call: .
clone_size: .
cdr3_aa: CASSLWGPAQPQHF
cdr3_nt: TGTGCCAGCAGTTTATGGGGGCCCGCTCAGCCCCAGCATTTT

j_call: TRBJ2-5
cdr3_length: 16
v_call: TRBV4-1
d_call: TRBD2
clone_size: .
cdr3_aa: CASSQDLTSGAEEQYF
cdr3_nt: TGCGCCAGCAGCCAAGATCTCACTAGCGGAGCGGAAGAGCAGTACTTC

j_call: TRBJ2-1
cdr3_length: 14
v_call: TRBV5-4
d_call: TRBD2
clone_size: .
cdr3_aa: CASGTSSSYNEQFF
cdr3_nt: TGTGCCAGCGGGACTAGCTCCTCATACAATGAGCAGTTCTTC

j_call: TRBJ2-7
cdr3_length: 16
v_call: TRBV4-2
d_call: TRBD2
clone_size: .
cdr3_aa: CASSQTGTSGRNEQYF
cdr3_nt: TGTGCCAGCAGCCAGACCGGGACTAGCGGGAGAAACGAGCAGTACTTC

j_call: TRBJ2-7
cdr3_length: 15
v_call: TRBV28
d_call: TRBD1
clone_size: .
cdr3_aa: CASSSGQASSYEQYF
cdr3_nt: TGTGCCAGCAGTTCGGGACAGGCTAGTTCCTACGAGCAGTACTTC

j_call: TRBJ2-7
cdr3_length: 14
v_call: TRBV2
d_call: .
clone_size: .
cdr3_aa: CASSLQGSNYEQYF
cdr3_nt: TGTGCCAGCAGTCTCCAGGGGTCAAACTACGAGCAGTACTTC

j_call: TRBJ2-1
cdr3_length: 16
v_call: TRBV5-1
d_call: TRBD2
clone_size: .
cdr3_aa: CASSSLAGGPGDEQFF
cdr3_nt: TGCGCCAGCAGCTCCCTAGCGGGAGGGCCCGGCGATGAGCAGTTCTTC

j_call: TRBJ2-5
cdr3_length: 16
v_call: TRBV9
d_call: TRBD1
clone_size: .
cdr3_aa: CASSGTGGVQQETQYF
cdr3_nt: TGTGCCAGCAGCGGGACAGGGGGCGTCCAGCAAGAGACCCAGTACTTC

j_call: TRBJ2-7
cdr3_length: 13
v_call: TRBV4-1
d_call: .
clone_size: few
cdr3_aa: CASSGNGDYEQYF
cdr3_nt: TGCGCCAGCAGCGGAAACGGGGACTACGAGCAGTACTTC

j_call: TRBJ1-4
cdr3_length: 13
v_call: TRBV6-1
d_call: .
clone_size: .
cdr3_aa: CASRTGNNEKLFF
cdr3_nt: TGTGCCAGCAGGACCGGGAACAATGAAAAACTGTTTTTT

j_call: TRBJ2-1
cdr3_length: 14
v_call: TRBV6-5
d_call: TRBD2
clone_size: once
cdr3_aa: CASSYSPGGGEQFF
cdr3_nt: TGTGCCAGCAGTTACAGTCCCGGGGGGGGTGAGCAGTTCTTC

j_call: TRBJ1-6
cdr3_length: 14
v_call: TRBV28
d_call: .
clone_size: .
cdr3_aa: CASSYRRGRSPLHF
cdr3_nt: TGTGCCAGCAGTTACAGGAGGGGACGTTCACCCCTCCACTTT

j_call: TRBJ1-5
cdr3_length: 15
v_call: TRBV4-1
d_call: TRBD1
clone_size: .
cdr3_aa: CASSLGQGGNQPQHF
cdr3_nt: TGCGCCAGCAGCCTGGGACAGGGGGGCAATCAGCCCCAGCATTTT

j_call: TRBJ1-5
cdr3_length: 15
v_call: TRBV6-6
d_call: .
clone_size: .
cdr3_aa: CASSRGGGSNQPQHF
cdr3_nt: TGTGCCAGCAGCCGTGGGGGGGGAAGCAATCAGCCCCAGCATTTT

j_call: TRBJ2-3
cdr3_length: 16
v_call: TRBV28
d_call: .
clone_size: .
cdr3_aa: CASSLPGTRRTDTQYF
cdr3_nt: TGTGCCAGCAGTCTTCCTGGGACTCGCCGCACAGATACGCAGTATTTT

j_call: TRBJ2-3
cdr3_length: 16
v_call: TRBV5-1
d_call: TRBD2
clone_size: few
cdr3_aa: CASSLDSAGGTDTQYF
cdr3_nt: TGCGCCAGCAGCTTGGACTCGGCGGGAGGCACAGATACGCAGTATTTT

j_call: TRBJ1-1
cdr3_length: 13
v_call: TRBV5-1
d_call: .
clone_size: .
cdr3_aa: CASSLPDHTEAFF
cdr3_nt: TGCGCCAGCAGCTTACCAGATCACACTGAAGCTTTCTTT

j_call: TRBJ2-7
cdr3_length: 16
v_call: TRBV5-6
d_call: TRBD2
clone_size: once
cdr3_aa: CASSTTSGTYSYEQYF
cdr3_nt: TGTGCCAGCAGCACGACTAGCGGGACCTATTCCTACGAGCAGTACTTC

j_call: TRBJ2-5
cdr3_length: 16
v_call: TRBV7-9
d_call: TRBD2
clone_size: .
cdr3_aa: CASSLAFGTREETQYF
cdr3_nt: TGTGCCAGCAGCTTAGCGTTCGGGACTAGGGAAGAGACCCAGTACTTC

j_call: TRBJ2-7
cdr3_length: 15
v_call: TRBV30
d_call: .
clone_size: .
cdr3_aa: CAWLKSRAVPYEQYF
cdr3_nt: TGTGCCTGGCTAAAATCGAGGGCAGTCCCCTACGAGCAGTACTTC

j_call: TRBJ1-4
cdr3_length: 15
v_call: TRBV9
d_call: TRBD1
clone_size: .
cdr3_aa: CASSEQTGFNEKLFF
cdr3_nt: TGTGCCAGCAGCGAACAGACAGGGTTTAATGAAAAACTGTTTTTT

j_call: TRBJ2-7
cdr3_length: 12
v_call: TRBV7-9
d_call: .
clone_size: .
cdr3_aa: CASSLGASEQYF
cdr3_nt: TGTGCCAGCAGCTTAGGGGCGAGTGAGCAGTACTTC

j_call: TRBJ2-3
cdr3_length: 12
v_call: TRBV6-6
d_call: .
clone_size: once
cdr3_aa: CASKRASDTQYF
cdr3_nt: TGTGCCAGCAAAAGAGCTTCAGATACGCAGTATTTT

j_call: TRBJ1-4
cdr3_length: 15
v_call: TRBV11-2
d_call: .
clone_size: .
cdr3_aa: CASSRPTGPNEKLFF
cdr3_nt: TGTGCCAGCAGCCGACCCACAGGGCCAAACGAAAAACTGTTTTTT

j_call: TRBJ2-7
cdr3_length: 12
v_call: TRBV27
d_call: .
clone_size: .
cdr3_aa: CASSSAGQGQYF
cdr3_nt: TGTGCCAGCAGTTCCGCGGGGCAGGGACAGTACTTC

j_call: TRBJ2-3
cdr3_length: 13
v_call: TRBV30
d_call: TRBD1
clone_size: once
cdr3_aa: CAWDRGNTDTQYF
cdr3_nt: TGTGCCTGGGACAGGGGAAACACAGATACGCAGTATTTT

j_call: TRBJ2-2
cdr3_length: 14
v_call: TRBV2
d_call: .
clone_size: .
cdr3_aa: CASSDPQVAGELFF
cdr3_nt: TGTGCCAGCAGTGACCCCCAGGTTGCCGGGGAGCTGTTTTTT

j_call: TRBJ1-3
cdr3_length: 18
v_call: TRBV7-9
d_call: .
clone_size: .
cdr3_aa: CASSFSWAGEEVGNTIYF
cdr3_nt: TGTGCCAGCAGCTTTAGTTGGGCAGGGGAAGAGGTTGGAAACACCATATACTTT

j_call: TRBJ2-1
cdr3_length: 14
v_call: TRBV2
d_call: .
clone_size: .
cdr3_aa: CASSDPYSYNEQFF
cdr3_nt: TGTGCCAGCAGTGACCCGTACTCCTACAATGAGCAGTTCTTC

j_call: TRBJ1-4
cdr3_length: 12
v_call: TRBV28
d_call: .
clone_size: .
cdr3_aa: CASRERNEKLFF
cdr3_nt: TGTGCCAGCAGAGAGAGGAATGAAAAACTGTTTTTT

j_call: TRBJ2-7
cdr3_length: 14
v_call: TRBV19
d_call: TRBD1
clone_size: .
cdr3_aa: CASSPRTGSGEQYF
cdr3_nt: TGTGCCAGTAGTCCTCGGACAGGGTCCGGCGAGCAGTACTTC

j_call: TRBJ2-1
cdr3_length: 16
v_call: TRBV7-6
d_call: TRBD2
clone_size: .
cdr3_aa: CASSHWTSVSYNEQFF
cdr3_nt: TGTGCCAGCAGCCATTGGACTAGCGTCTCCTACAATGAGCAGTTCTTC

j_call: TRBJ2-5
cdr3_length: 15
v_call: TRBV27
d_call: TRBD1
clone_size: .
cdr3_aa: CASSFGQGAGETQYF
cdr3_nt: TGTGCCAGCAGTTTTGGTCAGGGGGCGGGAGAGACCCAGTACTTC

j_call: TRBJ2-2
cdr3_length: 17
v_call: TRBV9
d_call: TRBD2
clone_size: .
cdr3_aa: CASSVALEAGGPGELFF
cdr3_nt: TGTGCCAGCAGCGTAGCCCTGGAAGCGGGAGGTCCCGGGGAGCTGTTTTTT

j_call: TRBJ1-4
cdr3_length: 13
v_call: TRBV19
d_call: .
clone_size: .
cdr3_aa: CASSPGTNEKLFF
cdr3_nt: TGTGCCAGTAGTCCCGGGACTAATGAAAAACTGTTTTTT

j_call: TRBJ1-1
cdr3_length: 15
v_call: TRBV5-6
d_call: .
clone_size: .
cdr3_aa: CASSFGDRYNTEAFF
cdr3_nt: TGTGCCAGCAGCTTTGGAGACAGATACAACACTGAAGCTTTCTTT